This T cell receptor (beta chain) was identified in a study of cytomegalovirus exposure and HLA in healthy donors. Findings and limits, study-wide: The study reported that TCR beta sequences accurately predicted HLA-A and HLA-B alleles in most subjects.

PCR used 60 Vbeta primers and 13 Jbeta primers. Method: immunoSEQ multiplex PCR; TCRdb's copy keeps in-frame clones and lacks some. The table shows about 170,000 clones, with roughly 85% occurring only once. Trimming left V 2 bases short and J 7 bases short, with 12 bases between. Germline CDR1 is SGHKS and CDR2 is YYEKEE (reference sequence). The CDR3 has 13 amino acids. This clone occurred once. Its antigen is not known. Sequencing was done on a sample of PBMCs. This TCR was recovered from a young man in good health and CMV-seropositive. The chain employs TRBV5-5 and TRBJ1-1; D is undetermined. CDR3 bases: TGTGCCAGCAGCTTCCTGGAGAGGGTTGAAGCTTTCTTT. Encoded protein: CASSFLERVEAFF.